This TCR beta chain emerged from a study of shared clonotypes between healthy human individuals. Study information: Three plates each covered CD4 naive and memory; CD8 naive two, CD8 memory one.

The authors ran the assay at deep level. Method: immunoSEQ multiplex PCR; TCRdb's copy keeps in-frame clones and lacks some. The repertoire holds approximately 2.5 million clones, with 93% as singletons. The V gene's germline CDR1 is MNHEY and CDR2 SMNVEV (reference sequence). The CDR3 runs 16 residues. With V trimmed by 2 bases and J by 3 bases, 6 bases remained unmatched. Sequenced sample: naive CD4+ T cells from PBMCs. The subset here: CD45RA+ positively selected. The rearrangement links TRBV27 to TRBJ2-7, with 11 bases identical to TRBD2. The receptor was isolated from a man between 18 and 35 years old in good health. Some clones in this sample may be carry-over from other donors' samples. The CDR3 sequence: CASSLVGSGRDYEQYF. As DNA, the CDR3 is TGTGCCAGCAGTTTAGTCGGTAGCGGGAGGGACTACGAGCAGTACTTC.